This record covers a single T cell receptor (beta chain). The V gene's germline CDR1 is MDHEN and CDR2 SYDVKM. With V trimmed by 6 bases and J by 1 base, 7 bases remained unmatched. This CDR3 comprises 16 residues. This sample is part of a study of technical replicates of blood from several donors. TCRdb keeps only in-frame clones here, not all; method: immunoSEQ multiplex PCR. This sample has 70,000 to 95,000 clones; over 90% occur once, and the top ten carry 0.25% to 0.3%. Sequenced input: T cells isolated from PBMCs. This rearrangement joins TRBV28 to TRBJ2-2; 8 bases fit TRBD1. The origin of this receptor is a human donor in good health. The CDR3 DNA follows: TGTGCCAGCAGCCCCCTCGGACAGGGGAACACCGGGGAGCTGTTTTTT. Translating gives CASSPLGQGNTGELFF. Full variable domain (missing parts from reference TRBV28 and TRBJ2-2): DVKVTQSSRYLVKRTGEKVFLECVQDMDHENMFWYRQDPGLGLRLIYFSYDVKMKEKGDIPEGYSVSREKKERFSLILESASTNQTSMYLCASSPLGQGNTGELFFGEGSRLTVL.